The 25 T cell receptor beta chains below come from one sample, sequenced in a study of T cell responses to AZD1222 COVID-19 vaccine. Profiled with immunoSEQ multiplex PCR; TCRdb holds only in-frame clones, not every one. The table includes 100,000 to 150,000 clones, approximately 90% detected once. The sequencing used peripheral blood, collected on day 0 of AZD1222 vaccination. The origin of the receptors is an adult in good health.

About this clone: This specimen includes other DNA sequences encoding the same CDR3. This chain joins TRBV7-3 and TRBJ1-1; D not certain. This CDR3 is built from 13 residues. Trimming left V 0 bases short and J 3 bases short, with 5 bases between. Per germline, CDR1 SGHTA and CDR2 FQGTGA. CDR3 DNA sequence: TGTGCCAGCAGCTTAACTCGGGACACTGAAGCTTTCTTT. Protein product: CASSLTRDTEAFF.

This rearrangement joins TRBV20-1 to TRBJ2-3; tentative D call: TRBD2 (5 bases). With 3 bases removed from V and 0 bases from J, the gap between germline ends came to 16 bases. Germline CDR1 and CDR2: DFQATT and SNEGSKA (reference sequence). There are 16 residues in the CDR3. DNA for the CDR3: TGCAGTGCTAGTGGGCCTGCGGGTCATAGCACAGATACGCAGTATTTT. Translating it yields CSASGPAGHSTDTQYF.

The J gene is TRBJ1-3, the V gene TRBV28; perhaps TRBD1 as D (6 bases). V was trimmed by 10 bases and J by 0 bases, leaving 22 bases between them. Germline V gives CDR1 MDHEN, CDR2 SYDVKM. The CDR3 sequence is 17 residues long. The DNA for the CDR3 is TGTGCCACCATTTTCCCCGGGGGGGGCGGCTCTGGAAACACCATATATTTT. Its translation: CATIFPGGGGSGNTIYF. The whole variable domain, filled in from reference TRBV28 and TRBJ1-3, reads DVKVTQSSRYLVKRTGEKVFLECVQDMDHENMFWYRQDPGLGLRLIYFSYDVKMKEKGDIPEGYSVSREKKERFSLILESASTNQTSMYLCATIFPGGGGSGNTIYFGEGSWLTVV.

The chain recombines TRBV2 with TRBJ2-5, with D unresolved. Trimming left V 6 bases short and J 7 bases short, with 9 bases between. The CDR3 contains 11 residues. The germline CDR1 and CDR2 sequences are SNHLY and FYNNEI. In DNA form, the CDR3 reads TGTGCCAGCAGGTCGCTGGCGACCCAGTACTTC. The encoded protein is CASRSLATQYF.

V usage is TRBV5-1 and J usage is TRBJ1-3; the D is unclear. CDR1 and CDR2 (germline): SGHRS, YFSETQ. The CDR3 is 15 residues long. With 0 bases removed from V and 2 bases from J, the gap between germline ends came to 9 bases. The CDR3 loop is CASSLEGSPGNTIYF. CDR3 nucleotides: TGCGCCAGCAGCTTGGAAGGGAGCCCTGGAAACACCATATATTTT.

J is TRBJ2-1 and V is TRBV19, with 11 positions matching TRBD2. The CDR3 length is 17 residues. CDR1 and CDR2 (germline): LNHDA, SQIVND (reference sequence). Trimming took 4 bases from V and 8 from J; bases not matched to a gene: 13. The CDR3 here is CASSTRKTSGKEDEQFF. CDR3 bases: TGTGCCAGTAGTACCCGAAAGACTAGCGGGAAGGAGGATGAGCAGTTCTTC.

The rearrangement uses TRBV9 and TRBJ2-1; 9 nucleotides agree with TRBD2. The germline gives CDR1 SGDLS, CDR2 YYNGEE. This CDR3 comprises 15 residues. J was trimmed by 7 bases and V by 0 bases; bases with no gene match: 5. The CDR3, as DNA: TGTGCCAGCAGCGTAGAAGCCCTAGCGGGAAATGAGCAGTTCTTC. It is translated as CASSVEALAGNEQFF.

The chain joins TRBV10-3 to TRBJ2-1; 9 positions match TRBD1. The CDR3 has 14 amino acids. Germline trimming cut 5 bases from V and 7 bases from J; bases unmatched to any gene: 6. Germline CDR1 is ENHRY and CDR2 is SYGVKD. The CDR3 loop reads CAISPGTGRNEQFF. CDR3 bases: TGTGCCATCAGTCCCGGGACAGGGAGGAATGAGCAGTTCTTC.

This sequence joins TRBV18 and TRBJ2-4, with 9 bases matching TRBD1. The length of the CDR3 is 16 residues. The ends lost 3 bases at V and 5 bases at J; junction bases unmatched: 8. Germline V gives CDR1 KGHSH, CDR2 LQKENI. CDR3 DNA: TGTGCCAGCTCACCCGGGACAGGGTTGCTGGAAAACATTCAGTACTTC. It translates to CASSPGTGLLENIQYF.

The genes are TRBV2 and TRBJ1-1; D gene uncertain. Per germline, CDR1 SNHLY and CDR2 FYNNEI. Trimming removed 7 bases at V and 0 bases at J, with 9 bases between. The CDR3 loop spans 13 amino acids. CDR3 nucleotides: TGTGCCAGCATCGGGGTTGTGAACACTGAAGCTTTCTTT. Translation: CASIGVVNTEAFF.

The chain carries TRBV6-5 and TRBJ2-7; maybe TRBD1 (5 bases). Trimming cost V 2 bases and J 2 bases, with 7 bases left between them. Germline CDR1 is MNHEY and CDR2 is SVGAGI. The CDR3 extends over 13 amino acids. For the CDR3, the DNA is TGTGCCAGCAGTTACCCAGGGACCTACGAGCAGTACTTC. Amino acids: CASSYPGTYEQYF.

The chain joins TRBV20-1 to TRBJ2-1; unclear D gene. CDR3 size: 10 residues. Germline CDR1 is DFQATT and CDR2 is SNEGSKA (reference sequence). The V end was cut by 6 bases, the J end by 7 bases, with 7 bases between. The CDR3 coding sequence is TGCAGTGCCTTGGGTAATGAGCAGTTCTTC. Its translation is CSALGNEQFF.

The chain recombines TRBV13 with TRBJ2-4; D is possibly TRBD1 (5 bases). The CDR3 extends over 11 amino acids. Looked up from germline, CDR1 is PRHDT and CDR2 is FYEKMQ (reference sequence). The ends were cut back, 1 base at V and 10 bases at J, with 5 bases in the middle. CDR3 sequence (DNA): TGTGCCAGCAGCTTAGCAGGGATTCAGTACTTC. Its translation: CASSLAGIQYF.

This chain connects TRBV30 to TRBJ2-2; TRBD1 matches 11 bases. The CDR3 spans 19 residues. V was clipped by 0 bases and J by 3 bases; unmatched bases: 12. Germline assignment: CDR1 GTSNPN and CDR2 SVGIG (reference sequence). The CDR3 loop reads CAWSVRSSGQGADTGELFF. The CDR3 DNA reads TGTGCCTGGAGTGTACGATCCTCCGGACAGGGGGCGGACACCGGGGAGCTGTTTTTT.

This clone came up once. The chain employs TRBV14 and TRBJ2-2; D might be TRBD2 (6 bases). CDR3 length: 15 residues. The germline V gene has CDR1 SGHDN and CDR2 FVKESK. The V and J ends lost 8 bases and 5 bases respectively, with 18 bases between them. CDR3 amino acids: CASSATHSGTGELFF. CDR3 nucleotide sequence: TGTGCCAGCTCCGCCACACACAGCGGGACCGGGGAGCTGTTTTTT.

This clone has a single count. The J gene is TRBJ2-3, the V gene TRBV5-1; tentatively, D is TRBD1 or TRBD2 (5 bases each). The CDR3 totals 16 residues. Germline CDR1 SGHRS, CDR2 YFSETQ. The V gene lost 0 bases and the J gene lost 6 bases, with 17 bases spanning the gap. The CDR3 sequence is CASSLAVGPGFDTQYF. In nucleotides, the CDR3 is TGCGCCAGCAGCTTGGCCGTGGGACCGGGGTTTGATACGCAGTATTTT.

The chain recombines TRBV18 with TRBJ1-5, with a possible D match to TRBD1 (5 bases). The CDR3 extends over 14 amino acids. The germline CDR1 and CDR2 sequences are KGHSH and LQKENI. V dropped 3 bases and J dropped 2 bases, with 8 bases sitting between them. CDR3 amino acids: CASSPGGGNQPQHF. The CDR3 nucleotides are TGTGCCAGCTCACCGGGGGGAGGCAATCAGCCCCAGCATTTT.

This chain uses TRBV9 with TRBJ2-7, with D unclear. Germline V gives CDR1 SGDLS, CDR2 YYNGEE. The V end was cut by 0 bases, the J end by 2 bases, with 18 bases between. This CDR3 spans 17 amino acids. CDR3 sequence (DNA): TGTGCCAGCAGCGTAGGGGTTAGGAACACCTTACCCTACGAGCAGTACTTC. It is translated as CASSVGVRNTLPYEQYF.

This chain links TRBV3-1 (or the pseudogene TRBV3-2) with TRBJ1-1; D not certain. This CDR3 has 13 amino acids. Trimming shortened V by 2 bases and J by 1 base, and 5 bases separated the two germline ends. CDR1 and CDR2 from the germline V gene are LGHDT and YNNKEL (reference sequence). The CDR3: CASSQSQNTEAFF. The DNA for the CDR3 is TGTGCCAGCAGCCAATCTCAGAACACTGAAGCTTTCTTT.

The genes are TRBV10-1 and TRBJ2-1; tentative D call: TRBD1 (6 bases). The CDR3 has 17 residues. Deletions cut 0 bases from V and 4 bases from J, with 16 bases between. CDR1 is WNHNN and CDR2 is SYGVQD in the germline V gene (reference sequence). CDR3 residues: CASSESRGQCQYNEQFF. The CDR3 bases are TGCGCCAGCAGTGAGTCCAGGGGTCAATGCCAATACAATGAGCAGTTCTTC.

This clone was observed a handful of times. The chain combines TRBV4-2 with TRBJ2-1, with TRBD2 matching 9 bases. V lost 2 bases and J lost 1; bases outside the gene matches: 0. Germline-derived CDR1 and CDR2 are LGHNA and YNFKEQ. The CDR3 covers 15 residues. The CDR3 nucleotides are TGTGCCAGCAGCCAAACTAGCGGGTCCTACAATGAGCAGTTCTTC. Protein product: CASSQTSGSYNEQFF.

The V gene is TRBV9, the J gene TRBJ2-7, with D possibly TRBD2 on 6 matching bases. The CDR3 is 13 amino acids. V lost 3 bases, J lost 4 bases, and 11 bases lay in between. The germline V gene has CDR1 SGDLS and CDR2 YYNGEE. CDR3 region: CASSAGLLYEQYF. In DNA, the CDR3 is TGTGCCAGCAGCGCGGGACTTCTATACGAGCAGTACTTC.

The V gene is TRBV7-9, the J gene TRBJ2-3; D unclear. This CDR3 spans 16 amino acids. Trimming cost V 1 base and J 0 bases, with 11 bases left between them. Germline values: CDR1 SEHNR, CDR2 FQNEAQ (reference sequence). The CDR3 region is CASSLEYLPSTDTQYF. CDR3 in DNA: TGTGCCAGCAGCTTAGAATACTTGCCTAGCACAGATACGCAGTATTTT.

This chain links TRBV28 with TRBJ1-2, with a weak D call TRBD1 (5 bases). V shed 2 bases and J shed 5 bases, with 6 bases lying between them. CDR3 length equals 12 residues. Germline V gene lookup returns CDR1 MDHEN and CDR2 SYDVKM. CDR3 region: CASSLQGYGYTF. The CDR3, as DNA: TGTGCCAGCAGTTTACAGGGATATGGCTACACCTTC.

The rearrangement joins TRBV28 to TRBJ2-1; TRBD1 agrees at 7 bases. V shed 5 bases, J shed 1 base, and the junction held 5 bases outside the gene matches. The CDR3 length is 15 residues. Germline values: CDR1 MDHEN, CDR2 SYDVKM. CDR3 coding DNA: TGTGCCAGCAGTCTCGACAGGGAATCCTACAATGAGCAGTTCTTC. Translated: CASSLDRESYNEQFF.